This paragraph reports one T cell receptor (beta chain). The data were taken from a study of CD8 T cells in ankylosing spondylitis. Using its own MiXCR run on the 5' RACE reads, TCRdb lists one record per CDR3 protein. Here the sample spans 200,000 to 250,000 distinct CDR3 sequences, approximately 10% being singletons. V lost 9 bases and J 5 bases, leaving 12 bases between the germline ends. The CDR3 runs 12 residues. Germline-derived CDR1 and CDR2 are SEHNR and FQNEAQ (reference sequence). This TCR came from a male donor with ankylosing spondylitis or in good health (not recorded which). The material sequenced was blood, either unsorted or a sorted T cell fraction (not recorded which). This chain uses TRBV7-9 with TRBJ2-3; D might be TRBD2 (5 bases). CDR3 loop: CARDSIGDTQYF. The CDR3 bases are TGTGCCAGGGACTCGATAGGAGATACGCAGTATTTT.